This T cell receptor (beta chain) is from a study of blood T cell repertoires in COVID-19. Turning to the study itself: The United States, Italy and Spain supplied acute and convalescent COVID-19 samples. T cells, B-cell-depleted T cells, or PBMCs provided the cDNA or gDNA that served as material.

Source study methods: For nucleated cells, counts were estimated from reference gene primer amplification. The method was immunoSEQ multiplex PCR; TCRdb's version includes in-frame clones alone and lacks a portion of them. Clone size and the V and J calls come from that table; the DNA yielded D and trimming. Of roughly 300,000 clones in the sample, about 83% were seen once. Germline V gives CDR1 LNHDA, CDR2 SQIVND (reference sequence). J was trimmed by 2 bases and V by 8 bases; bases with no gene match: 7. There are 15 residues in the CDR3. Specimen: peripheral blood. This chain joins TRBV19 and TRBJ1-3, with TRBD1 matching 9 bases. This TCR was sampled from a woman aged 50 to 60 who had recovered from COVID-19. CDR3 DNA: TGTGCCAGTCGAAGGGACAGGGCAACTGGAAACACCATATATTTT. Translation gives CASRRDRATGNTIYF.